Listed below are T cell receptor beta chains from one sample, sequenced in a study of blood T cell repertoires in COVID-19. The repertoire was sequenced with immunoSEQ multiplex PCR; TCRdb's copy has only in-frame clones and lacks some. This table holds around 46,000 clones, over 75% found once. The sequencing input was peripheral blood. The receptor source for this set is a woman of 80 years or more with COVID-19, enrolled during active disease. Each CDR3 is given with its conserved first and last residue. A D gene is named only where the DNA matches it firmly. A row's size may be missing; if present it is once, few, many or a size class.

V gene,D gene,clone size,J gene,CDR3 protein,CDR3 DNA
TRBV4-3,TRBD1,-,TRBJ1-3,CASSQGGTGGGGNTIYF,TGCGCCAGCAGCCAAGGAGGGACAGGGGGAGGTGGAAACACCATATATTTT
TRBV10-3,-,once,TRBJ1-3,CAIRASPSGNTIYF,TGTGCCATCAGGGCCTCACCCTCTGGAAACACCATATATTTT
TRBV19,TRBD1,-,TRBJ2-7,CASSIGDSSYEQYF,TGTGCCAGTAGTATAGGGGACAGCTCCTACGAGCAGTACTTC
TRBV27,TRBD1,-,TRBJ2-3,CASSSQGASLRPDTQYF,TGTGCCAGCAGTTCACAGGGGGCGAGCCTGCGACCAGATACGCAGTATTTT
TRBV7-2,-,-,TRBJ2-2,CASSLFISGGLKNTGELFF,TGTGCCAGCAGCTTATTTATAAGTGGGGGCCTCAAGAACACCGGGGAGCTGTTTTTT
TRBV12-3/TRBV12-4,-,once,TRBJ1-2,CASSPGTGGSGAF,TGTGCCAGCAGTCCCGGGACGGGGGGTAGTGGAGCCTTC
TRBV15,TRBD2,-,TRBJ2-1,CATSREAGVGNEQFF,TGTGCCACCAGCAGAGAAGCGGGAGTTGGTAATGAGCAGTTCTTC
TRBV5-1,-,-,TRBJ2-1,CASSFGQNNEQFF,TGCGCCAGCAGCTTTGGCCAGAATAATGAGCAGTTCTTC
TRBV5-4,-,many,TRBJ1-5,CASSLDQTRPQHF,TGTGCCAGCAGCTTGGACCAGACTAGACCCCAGCATTTT
TRBV7-2,TRBD1,few,TRBJ1-2,CASSSYRGTDLYGYTF,TGTGCCAGCAGCTCCTACAGGGGGACCGACCTATATGGCTACACCTTC
TRBV5-1,TRBD2,-,TRBJ2-5,CASSFRRGLAGEGETQYF,TGCGCCAGCAGCTTCCGACGGGGACTAGCGGGAGAAGGGGAGACCCAGTACTTC
TRBV7-3,TRBD2,-,TRBJ2-1,CASSLIGGSSNEQFF,TGTGCCAGCAGCTTAATCGGCGGGAGTTCTAATGAGCAGTTCTTC
TRBV7-2,TRBD2,-,TRBJ2-1,CASSQRLAGEVSTFF,TGTGCCAGCAGCCAGCGACTAGCGGGGGAGGTCAGCACGTTCTTC
TRBV7-6,TRBD2,-,TRBJ2-7,CASSPGLAGGPGGYEQYF,TGTGCCAGCAGCCCAGGACTAGCGGGAGGACCGGGAGGATACGAGCAGTACTTC
TRBV6-6,-,-,TRBJ1-1,CASSLSPGKPMNTEAFF,TGTGCCAGCAGTCTCAGCCCAGGGAAGCCGATGAACACTGAAGCTTTCTTT
TRBV4-3,-,few,TRBJ2-3,CASSQDTRAGSTDTQYF,TGCGCCAGCAGCCAAGATACGAGGGCCGGTTCCACAGATACGCAGTATTTT
TRBV6-6,TRBD1,-,TRBJ1-6,CASSPGQGNSPLHF,TGTGCCAGCAGTCCTGGACAGGGGAATTCACCCCTCCACTTT
TRBV24-1,-,-,TRBJ1-5,CATSDGASSSGLAQHF,TGTGCCACCAGTGATGGGGCATCTTCAAGTGGGTTGGCCCAGCATTTT
TRBV3-1/TRBV3-2,-,-,TRBJ1-3,CASSQGGRGVPANQTATSGNTIYF,TGTGCCAGCAGCCAAGGGGGGAGGGGCGTCCCCGCCAACCAGACTGCCACTTCTGGAAACACCATATATTTT
TRBV7-9,TRBD1,few,TRBJ1-3,CASSLATSGGSGNTIYF,TGTGCCAGCAGCTTAGCGACCTCAGGGGGCTCTGGAAACACCATATATTTT
TRBV7-6,TRBD2,-,TRBJ2-1,CASSFSGALSYNEQFF,TGTGCCAGCAGTTTCAGCGGGGCCCTCTCCTACAATGAGCAGTTCTTC
TRBV6-4,-,-,TRBJ2-6,CASSDSGGLGANVLTF,TGTGCCAGCAGTGACTCGGGCGGACTAGGGGCCAACGTCCTGACTTTC
TRBV6-4,TRBD1,-,TRBJ2-1,CASSDRQGPYNEQFF,TGTGCCAGCAGTGACCGACAGGGACCCTACAATGAGCAGTTCTTC
TRBV6-1,TRBD2,-,TRBJ2-3,CASSDPGLASPYF,TGTGCCAGCAGTGACCCAGGACTAGCTTCTCCCTATTTT
TRBV5-4,TRBD2,-,TRBJ2-5,CASSFPAGGQETQYF,TGTGCCAGCAGCTTCCCAGCGGGGGGCCAAGAGACCCAGTACTTC
TRBV7-9,-,-,TRBJ2-1,CASSLANEQFF,TGTGCCAGCAGCTTGGCTAATGAGCAGTTCTTC
TRBV5-1,-,-,TRBJ2-5,CASSLAAGGGRETQYF,TGCGCCAGCAGCTTGGCGGCAGGGGGAGGTAGGGAGACCCAGTACTTC
TRBV9,-,-,TRBJ1-4,CASSPWGQNEKLFF,TGTGCCAGCAGCCCCTGGGGGCAAAATGAAAAACTGTTTTTT
TRBV29-1,-,few,TRBJ2-3,CSVDAGDTQYF,TGCAGCGTTGACGCAGGAGATACGCAGTATTTT
TRBV5-1,-,-,TRBJ2-3,CASSLGVGGRTDTQYF,TGCGCCAGCAGCTTGGGCGTCGGGGGAAGGACAGATACGCAGTATTTT
TRBV5-1,-,-,TRBJ2-5,CASSLSSRTLQETQYF,TGCGCCAGCAGCTTGAGCTCTAGGACACTCCAAGAGACCCAGTACTTC
TRBV11-2,-,-,TRBJ1-1,CASSLIGRDPEAFF,TGTGCCAGCAGCTTAATAGGCAGGGATCCTGAAGCTTTCTTT
TRBV12-3/TRBV12-4,-,once,TRBJ2-2,CASSFIQTGELFF,TGTGCCAGCAGTTTTATCCAGACCGGGGAGCTGTTTTTT
TRBV24-1,TRBD1,-,TRBJ1-2,CATSAIPTGYNYGYTF,TGTGCCACCAGCGCTATCCCGACAGGGTATAACTATGGCTACACCTTC
TRBV7-2,-,-,TRBJ1-3,CASSPSTGSSGNTIYF,TGTGCCAGCAGCCCATCGACAGGCAGCTCTGGAAACACCATATATTTT
TRBV11-1,-,-,TRBJ2-1,CASSFEGTFYNEQFF,TGTGCCAGCAGCTTCGAGGGCACCTTCTACAATGAGCAGTTCTTC
TRBV23-1,TRBD2,-,TRBJ2-1,CASSQFLGERGAYNEQFF,TGCGCCAGCAGTCAATTCCTCGGGGAGCGGGGGGCCTACAATGAGCAGTTCTTC
TRBV7-9,TRBD1,-,TRBJ1-4,CASSRDSWEKLFF,TGTGCCAGCAGCCGGGACAGCTGGGAAAAACTGTTTTTT
TRBV19,TRBD1,-,TRBJ2-3,CASSIGGTGVLDTDTQYF,TGTGCCAGTAGTATAGGCGGGACAGGGGTTTTGGACACAGATACGCAGTATTTT
TRBV2,-,once,TRBJ2-5,CASRVSRQETQYF,TGTGCCAGCAGAGTTAGCAGACAAGAGACCCAGTACTTC
TRBV4-1,TRBD2,-,TRBJ2-1,CASSQDPASGRLYNEQFF,TGCGCCAGCAGCCAAGACCCCGCTAGCGGGAGGCTCTACAATGAGCAGTTCTTC
TRBV5-6,-,-,TRBJ1-1,CASSLSKIEAFF,TGTGCCAGCAGCTTGAGCAAGATTGAAGCTTTCTTT
TRBV4-1,-,-,TRBJ2-2,CASSQSNTGELFF,TGCGCCAGCAGCCAATCTAACACCGGGGAGCTGTTTTTT
TRBV10-3,TRBD1,-,TRBJ2-2,CAISGQGAGTGELFF,TGTGCCATCAGTGGACAGGGGGCCGGCACCGGGGAGCTGTTTTTT
TRBV10-3,-,-,TRBJ1-3,CAIGGSASGNTIYF,TGTGCCATCGGGGGCTCGGCGTCGGGAAACACCATATATTTT
TRBV5-1,-,-,TRBJ2-6,CASSLDAQGGGANVLTF,TGCGCCAGCAGCTTGGATGCACAGGGTGGAGGGGCCAACGTCCTGACTTTC
TRBV6-2/TRBV6-3,TRBD2,once,TRBJ2-7,CASSRPGTSGSYEQYF,TGTGCCAGCAGTCGACCCGGGACTAGCGGGAGTTACGAGCAGTACTTC
TRBV7-2,-,once,TRBJ2-5,CASSYRLVGTQYF,TGTGCCAGCAGCTACCGACTAGTTGGGACCCAGTACTTC
TRBV7-2,-,-,TRBJ1-4,CASSFSGGHNEKLFF,TGTGCCAGCAGCTTTTCGGGTGGTCATAATGAAAAACTGTTTTTT
TRBV3-1/TRBV3-2,-,-,TRBJ1-3,CASSPLVAARGNTIYF,TGTGCCAGCAGCCCACTCGTGGCGGCGAGGGGAAACACCATATATTTT
TRBV6-7,-,-,TRBJ2-2,CASSPKSGTGELFF,TGTGCCAGCAGCCCCAAGTCGGGCACCGGGGAGCTGTTTTTT